This is a list of T cell receptor beta chains from one sample in a study of T cell responses to AZD1222 COVID-19 vaccine. Only in-frame clones appear in the TCRdb table, and some are missing; sequencing was by immunoSEQ multiplex PCR. The profile shows about 75,000 clones, roughly 84% of them singletons. The specimen was peripheral blood, collected 28 days after the second AZD1222 dose. The source is an adult who received the AZD1222 COVID-19 vaccine. Both conserved end residues are part of each CDR3. The order of the fields is clone size, V gene, D gene, J gene, CDR3 length, CDR3 DNA, CDR3 protein. D genes are given only for firm matches. Only some rows state a clone size, as once, few, many or a class for expanded clones.

>.|TRBV7-2|.|TRBJ2-3|15
TGTGCCAGCAGCTTATTATCGGGGCCGGGAGATACGCAGTATTTT
CASSLLSGPGDTQYF
>.|TRBV6-5|.|TRBJ2-7|13
TGTGCCAGCAGTCCCGACAGAGCCTACGAGCAGTACTTC
CASSPDRAYEQYF
>.|TRBV23-1|.|TRBJ2-7|17
TGCGCCAGCGGCTCGGGGGAATCCCTTCCCTTCTCCTACGAGCAGTACTTC
CASGSGESLPFSYEQYF
>.|TRBV4-3|.|TRBJ1-5|13
TGCGCCAGCAGCCAGCAGCTTTATCAGCCCCAGCATTTT
CASSQQLYQPQHF
>.|TRBV5-6|.|TRBJ2-1|15
TGTGCCAGCAGTACGGACTACGCCTCCTACAATGAGCAGTTCTTC
CASSTDYASYNEQFF
>.|TRBV18|.|TRBJ1-6|13
TGTGCCAGCTCACCCGAGGAGAATTCACCCCTCCACTTT
CASSPEENSPLHF
>.|TRBV7-2|TRBD2|TRBJ2-3|17
TGTGCCAGCAGCTTAGATGCTAGCGGGGGAATCACAGATACGCAGTATTTT
CASSLDASGGITDTQYF
>once|TRBV5-1|.|TRBJ2-7|15
TGCGCCAGCAGCAAATTAGCGGGACAGGGAACCGAGCAGTACTTC
CASSKLAGQGTEQYF
>.|TRBV7-3|TRBD2|TRBJ2-1|17
TGTGCCAGCAGCTTCCTAGGACTAGCGGGGGGTGGTAGTGAGCAGTTCTTC
CASSFLGLAGGGSEQFF
>.|TRBV4-3|.|TRBJ1-5|17
TGCGCCAGCAGCCCCTATCTCGGGAGGGGAGGGAGTCAGCCCCAGCATTTT
CASSPYLGRGGSQPQHF
>.|TRBV10-3|.|TRBJ1-1|11
TGTGCCATCAGGCGTGGCACTGAAGCTTTCTTT
CAIRRGTEAFF
>.|TRBV19|.|TRBJ2-5|13
TGTGCCAGTACAGGCAGCACTCAAGAGACCCAGTACTTC
CASTGSTQETQYF
>.|TRBV24-1|TRBD1|TRBJ2-2|15
TGTGCCACCATTCCGGACAGGGTTGACACCGGGGAGCTGTTTTTT
CATIPDRVDTGELFF
>.|TRBV2|.|TRBJ1-2|14
TGTGCCAGCAGTGAGGAGGGGGGCGCGGATGGCTACACCTTC
CASSEEGGADGYTF
>.|TRBV3-1/TRBV3-2|.|TRBJ2-1|15
TGTGCCAGCAGCCAATTCGGGGCAACCTACAATGAGCAGTTCTTC
CASSQFGATYNEQFF
>.|TRBV4-1|TRBD2|TRBJ2-3|15
TGCGCCAGCAGCCAAGCGGGGCGGGGGGTGGATACGCAGTATTTT
CASSQAGRGVDTQYF
>.|TRBV30|TRBD1|TRBJ1-6|14
TGTGCCTGGAGTGAAGGGACAGTTAATTCACCCCTCCACTTT
CAWSEGTVNSPLHF
>.|TRBV19|TRBD1|TRBJ1-2|14
TGTGCCAGTACCCCGGGACAGGGGAACTATGGCTACACCTTC
CASTPGQGNYGYTF